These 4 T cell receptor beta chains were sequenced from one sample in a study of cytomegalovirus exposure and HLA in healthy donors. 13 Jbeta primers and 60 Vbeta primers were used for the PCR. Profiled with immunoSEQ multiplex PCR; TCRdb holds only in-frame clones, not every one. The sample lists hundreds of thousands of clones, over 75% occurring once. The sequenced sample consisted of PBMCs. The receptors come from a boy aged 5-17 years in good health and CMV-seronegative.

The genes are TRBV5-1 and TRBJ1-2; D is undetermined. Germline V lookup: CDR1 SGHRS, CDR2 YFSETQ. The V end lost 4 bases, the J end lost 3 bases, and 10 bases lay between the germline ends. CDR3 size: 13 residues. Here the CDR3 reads CASSAWEDYGYTF. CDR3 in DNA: TGCGCCAGCAGCGCCTGGGAGGACTATGGCTACACCTTC.

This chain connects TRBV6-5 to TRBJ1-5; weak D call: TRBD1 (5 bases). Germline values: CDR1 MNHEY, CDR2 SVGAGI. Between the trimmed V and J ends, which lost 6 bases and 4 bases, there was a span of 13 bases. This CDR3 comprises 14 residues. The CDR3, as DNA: TGTGCCAGCAGCCGAGGGGAGGGGAATCAGCCCCAGCATTTT. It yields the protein CASSRGEGNQPQHF.

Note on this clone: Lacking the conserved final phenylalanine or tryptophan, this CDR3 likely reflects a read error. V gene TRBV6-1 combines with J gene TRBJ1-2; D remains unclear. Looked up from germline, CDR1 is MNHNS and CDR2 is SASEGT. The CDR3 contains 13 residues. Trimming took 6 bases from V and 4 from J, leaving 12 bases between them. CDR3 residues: CASSPRSSYGYTL. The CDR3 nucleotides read TGTGCCAGCAGCCCCAGGTCCTCCTATGGCTACACCCTC.

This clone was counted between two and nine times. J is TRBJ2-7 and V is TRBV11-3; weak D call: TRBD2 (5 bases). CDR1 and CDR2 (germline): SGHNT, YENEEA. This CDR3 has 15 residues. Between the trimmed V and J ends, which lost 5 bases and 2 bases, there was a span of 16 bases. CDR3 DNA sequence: TGTGCCAGCAGCCCCCGTCGGGGTCTGACCTACGAGCAGTACTTC. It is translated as CASSPRRGLTYEQYF.